Listed below are T cell receptor beta chains from one sample, sequenced in a study of T cells in Graves' hyperthyroidism and ophthalmopathy. One entry per CDR3 protein, called by TCRdb with MiXCR from the multiplex PCR reads. The sample consists of fewer than 500,000 distinct CDR3 sequences, roughly 15% of them appearing once. Sequences were obtained from blood. All receptors come from a woman between 25 and 40 years old with Graves' ophthalmopathy. Each CDR3 is given with its conserved first and last residue. The D gene is left open where the match is weak. Clone size is not always given. Where it is, it says once, few, many or a class for expanded clones.

many TRBJ2-7 TRBV11-2 NA CASSSPGRTLLEQYF TGTGCCAGCAGCTCACCGGGACGGACTCTTTTGGAGCAGTACTTC
many TRBJ2-5 TRBV24-1 NA CATSDPGTEQETQYF TGTGCCACCAGTGATCCAGGGACGGAGCAAGAGACCCAGTACTTC
many TRBJ2-3 TRBV27 NA CASGRGRTDTQYF TGTGCCAGCGGTCGGGGGCGAACAGATACGCAGTATTTT
many TRBJ2-5 TRBV20-1 TRBD2 CSASGLASETQYF TGCAGTGCCTCAGGACTAGCAAGTGAGACCCAGTACTTC
NA TRBJ2-5 TRBV12-3/TRBV12-4 NA CASAGGMEETQYF TGTGCCAGTGCCGGGGGTATGGAAGAGACCCAGTACTTC
NA TRBJ2-7 TRBV30 TRBD1 CAWTSTGTNEQYF TGTGCCTGGACCTCGACAGGGACCAACGAGCAGTACTTC
NA TRBJ1-2 TRBV28 NA CAARWGGGYGYTF TGTGCCGCGAGATGGGGGGGCGGGTATGGCTACACCTTC
NA TRBJ2-7 TRBV14 NA CARNGRDYEQYF TGTGCCAGAAACGGGCGGGACTACGAGCAGTACTTC
many TRBJ1-2 TRBV30 NA CAWSVPRRGRVGHGYTF TGTGCCTGGAGTGTACCACGACGGGGCAGGGTGGGACATGGCTACACCTTC
many TRBJ2-5 TRBV5-1 NA CASSFETLRETQYF TGCGCCAGCAGCTTTGAAACCTTGCGAGAGACCCAGTACTTC
many TRBJ2-3 TRBV7-7 TRBD2 CASSSNSGGAGDTQYF TGTGCTAGCAGCTCCAATAGCGGGGGGGCCGGGGATACGCAGTATTTT
NA TRBJ1-5 TRBV2 NA CASAAGTYSNQPQHF TGTGCCAGCGCAGCCGGGACATATAGCAATCAGCCCCAGCATTTT
many TRBJ2-7 TRBV10-3 TRBD1 CAISVQGAYEQYF TGTGCCATCAGTGTGCAGGGGGCCTACGAGCAGTACTTC
NA TRBJ2-5 TRBV2 NA CASSGGTPGSTQYF TGTGCCAGCAGTGGGGGGACTCCGGGAAGCACCCAGTACTTC
many TRBJ1-1 TRBV3-1 NA CASTGSGTEAFF TGTGCCAGCACAGGTTCGGGAACTGAAGCTTTCTTT
many TRBJ1-2 TRBV29-1 NA CSARDWTYGYTF TGCAGCGCTAGGGACTGGACCTATGGCTACACCTTC
NA TRBJ2-6 TRBV13 TRBD2 CASSLGAGVGANVLTF TGTGCCAGCAGCTTAGGGGCGGGGGTAGGGGCCAACGTCCTGACTTTC
many TRBJ1-4 TRBV3-1 TRBD1 CASSHRGFGEKLFF TGTGCCAGCAGCCACAGGGGGTTCGGAGAAAAACTGTTTTTT
many TRBJ1-4 TRBV20-1 NA CSATDLGAKEKLFF TGCAGTGCTACCGACCTGGGGGCGAAAGAAAAACTGTTTTTT
once TRBJ2-7 TRBV7-9 NA CASSSETSRYEQYF TGTGCCAGCAGTTCCGAGACTAGTCGCTACGAGCAGTACTTC
many TRBJ1-2 TRBV6-1 TRBD1 CASSRADRIVRYGYTF TGTGCCAGCAGTCGGGCGGACAGGATTGTACGCTATGGCTACACCTTC
many TRBJ2-3 TRBV15 TRBD2 CATSRDVLAGGQIKRADTQYF TGTGCCACCAGCAGAGATGTACTAGCGGGGGGGCAGATCAAACGGGCGGATACGCAGTATTTT
many TRBJ2-3 TRBV15 TRBD1 CATSRDLGQAVRTQYF TGTGCCACCAGCAGAGACCTGGGACAGGCCGTGAGGACGCAGTATTTT
many TRBJ2-5 TRBV12-3/TRBV12-4 TRBD1 CASSMGQGGAETQYF TGTGCCAGCAGTATGGGACAGGGGGGAGCCGAGACCCAGTACTTC
NA TRBJ2-2 TRBV27 NA CASSFLGDGELFF TGTGCCAGCAGCTTTCTCGGTGACGGGGAGCTGTTTTTT
NA TRBJ1-1 TRBV19 NA CASFSPGYTEAFF TGTGCCAGTTTTTCACCTGGTTACACTGAAGCTTTCTTT
NA TRBJ1-2 TRBV19 TRBD1 CASSALTAGTANYGYTF TGTGCCAGTAGTGCCCTAACGGCCGGGACAGCAAACTATGGCTACACCTTC
many TRBJ2-7 TRBV10-2 NA CASSGKLNLADEQYF TGCGCCAGCAGTGGAAAACTCAATCTGGCGGACGAGCAGTACTTC
NA TRBJ2-1 TRBV11-2 NA CASGQTAGANEQFF TGTGCCAGCGGCCAAACGGCGGGGGCTAATGAGCAGTTCTTC
NA TRBJ2-1 TRBV7-9 TRBD1 CASSLASDRAYNEQFF TGTGCCAGCAGCTTAGCCTCCGACAGGGCCTACAATGAGCAGTTCTTC
many TRBJ2-5 TRBV20-1 TRBD2 CSARDRTSGFSGTQYF TGCAGTGCTAGAGATAGGACTAGCGGGTTCTCAGGGACCCAGTACTTC
NA TRBJ1-2 TRBV29-1 NA CSVLGQNYGYTF TGCAGCGTTCTTGGACAGAACTATGGCTACACCTTC
many TRBJ2-3 TRBV7-2 TRBD1 CASSLTGGESDTQYF TGTGCCAGCAGCCTGACAGGGGGCGAGTCAGATACGCAGTATTTT
few TRBJ1-5 TRBV7-8 NA CASSLGRLSNQPQHF TGTGCCAGCAGCTTAGGGCGCTTAAGCAATCAGCCCCAGCATTTT
few TRBJ1-5 TRBV5-5 NA CARPGTSINNSNQPQHF TGTGCCAGGCCCGGGACGTCGATAAACAATAGCAATCAGCCCCAGCATTTT
many TRBJ2-5 TRBV20-1 TRBD2 CSARDARGSGGETQYF TGCAGTGCTAGAGACGCGAGGGGTAGCGGGGGCGAGACCCAGTACTTC
NA TRBJ1-4 TRBV29-1 NA CSVGHGATNEKLFF TGCAGCGTTGGGCATGGGGCGACTAATGAAAAACTGTTTTTT
few TRBJ2-3 TRBV9 NA CASSPGDPDTQYF TGTGCCAGCAGCCCCGGGGACCCAGATACGCAGTATTTT
many TRBJ2-5 TRBV20-1 NA CSAPSGNQETQYF TGCAGTGCCCCCTCGGGGAACCAAGAGACCCAGTACTTC
NA TRBJ2-1 TRBV9 NA CASSASSVRSSYNEQFF TGTGCCAGCAGCGCCAGCTCGGTACGGAGCTCCTACAATGAGCAGTTCTTC
many TRBJ1-1 TRBV20-1 NA CSASGWGNTEAFF TGCAGTGCTAGCGGGTGGGGGAACACTGAAGCTTTCTTT
few TRBJ1-3 TRBV7-2 NA CASSKGRISGNTIYF TGTGCCAGCAGCAAGGGACGGATCTCTGGAAACACCATATATTTT
NA TRBJ2-4 TRBV19 NA CASSINFGGHIQYF TGTGCCAGTAGTATTAACTTCGGGGGTCACATTCAGTACTTC
many TRBJ2-5 TRBV20-1 NA CSARAYGGMYQETQYF TGCAGTGCTAGAGCATACGGCGGGATGTACCAAGAGACCCAGTACTTC
many TRBJ2-2 TRBV7-2 TRBD1 CASLQGAHTGELFF TGTGCCAGCCTTCAGGGGGCGCACACCGGGGAGCTGTTTTTT
many TRBJ1-2 TRBV19 NA CATQDGTNYGYTF TGTGCCACCCAGGACGGAACTAACTATGGCTACACCTTC
many TRBJ2-7 TRBV5-8 NA CASSEEMRDRIYEQYF TGTGCCAGCAGCGAAGAAATGCGGGACAGAATCTACGAGCAGTACTTC